A selection of T cell receptor beta chains follows, all from one sample in a study of cytotoxic CD8 clonotypes in ibrutinib-treated CLL. The assay was immunoSEQ multiplex PCR, and TCRdb's table has in-frame clones only and misses some. The data show approximately 150,000 clones, with about 88% seen just once and 3% to 3.5% held by the top ten. The input for sequencing was PBMCs, taken at disease progression, from a patient treated with ibrutinib. Receptors originate from a human donor with chronic lymphocytic leukemia. CDR3s include the opening cysteine and the closing phenylalanine or tryptophan. A D gene is named only where the DNA matches it firmly. The listing skips clone size in some rows; elsewhere it reads once, few, many or a size class.

j_gene,abundance,d_gene,v_gene,CDR3nt,CDR3aa
TRBJ1-2,few,.,TRBV7-9,TGTGCCAGCAGCCCTGCGGGTCTCGGTGGCTACACCTTC,CASSPAGLGGYTF
TRBJ1-4,.,TRBD1,TRBV14,TGTGCCAGCAGCCAGTGGCAGGGGGCTAATGGAAAACTGTTTTTT,CASSQWQGANGKLFF
TRBJ2-1,.,.,TRBV29-1,TGCAGCGCTGTGACAGGAGCCGTGAATGAGCAGTTCTTC,CSAVTGAVNEQFF
TRBJ2-1,.,.,TRBV29-1,TGCAGCGCCTGGGACCCAAAGTTCGATGAGCAGTTCTTC,CSAWDPKFDEQFF
TRBJ2-1,.,.,TRBV6-5,TGTGCCAGCAGCCGACTGACTAACAATGAGCAGTTCTTC,CASSRLTNNEQFF
TRBJ1-5,.,.,TRBV19,TGTGCCAGTAGTCAAGACAGAAATCAGCCCCAGCATTTT,CASSQDRNQPQHF
TRBJ2-2,.,TRBD1,TRBV6-5,TGTGCCAGCAGTTACACAGGGGGCCCGAACACCGGGGAGCTGTTTTTT,CASSYTGGPNTGELFF
TRBJ1-4,.,.,TRBV19,TGTGCCAGTAGTCCTCGCTTCGCGAGGGATGAAAAACTGTTTTTT,CASSPRFARDEKLFF
TRBJ1-3,.,.,TRBV7-2,TGTGCCAGCAGCTCTCTCGTGGGATTCTCTGGAAACACCATATATTTT,CASSSLVGFSGNTIYF
TRBJ1-2,once,TRBD1,TRBV7-2,TGTGCCAGCAGCCCCACAGGGGTCAGGTACGGCTACACCTTC,CASSPTGVRYGYTF
TRBJ1-1,.,.,TRBV15,TGTGCCACCAGGATGAACACTGAAGCTTTCTTT,CATRMNTEAFF
TRBJ2-1,once,TRBD2,TRBV11-2,TGTGCCAGCAGCTTAGTACCGGGACTAGCGGGAGTCTCCTACAATGAGCAGTTCTTC,CASSLVPGLAGVSYNEQFF
TRBJ2-1,few,.,TRBV6-1,TGTGCCAGCAGTGAAGTTTGGGGGGATGAGCAGTTCTTC,CASSEVWGDEQFF
TRBJ2-1,once,TRBD2,TRBV5-1,TGCGCCAGCAGCTTGGCCTTTAGCGGGACGGGGAATGAGCAGTTCTTC,CASSLAFSGTGNEQFF
TRBJ2-3,.,TRBD2,TRBV12-5,TGTGCTAGTGATACCCGGACTAGCGGGAGTTCTATCATACGCACAGATACGCAGTATTTT,CASDTRTSGSSIIRTDTQYF
TRBJ1-5,.,.,TRBV19,TGTGCCAGTAGTTTAGGAGGCAACAATCAGCCCCAGCATTTT,CASSLGGNNQPQHF
TRBJ2-5,.,.,TRBV9,TGTGCCAGCAGCGTAGGGTGGACCGGGCAAGAGACCCAGTACTTC,CASSVGWTGQETQYF
TRBJ2-3,.,.,TRBV7-2,TGTGCCAGCAGTCCTGACAGTCGAGCAGATACGCAGTATTTT,CASSPDSRADTQYF
TRBJ1-3,.,.,TRBV7-9,TGTGCCAGCAGCTTAGTGAGAGGGGGACTGTCTGGAAACACCATATATTTT,CASSLVRGGLSGNTIYF
TRBJ2-4,.,.,TRBV29-1,TGCAGCGTTGAAAGAGGGGCAAAAAACATTCAGTACTTC,CSVERGAKNIQYF
TRBJ2-5,.,TRBD2,TRBV19,TGTGCCAGTAGTGTAACCACAACGGGACTAGCGGGAGCGGAGACCCAGTACTTC,CASSVTTTGLAGAETQYF
TRBJ2-1,.,.,TRBV6-4,TGTGCCAGCAGTAACTTAGAGGGGGGATTCTGGAATGAGCAGTTCTTC,CASSNLEGGFWNEQFF
TRBJ2-7,.,.,TRBV6-6,TGTGCCAGCAGTTACGTTGGCGGACCTCCCTACGAGCAGTACTTC,CASSYVGGPPYEQYF
TRBJ2-1,once,.,TRBV5-1,TGCGCCAGCAGCTTCTCCTACAATGAGCAGTTCTTC,CASSFSYNEQFF
TRBJ2-7,.,.,TRBV28,TGTGCCAGCAGCCCCCGCGGACAAGTCAGGTACGAGCAGTACTTC,CASSPRGQVRYEQYF
TRBJ2-5,.,TRBD1,TRBV19,TGTGCCAGTAGGAGACAGGGGGAGACCCAGTACTTC,CASRRQGETQYF
TRBJ2-3,.,.,TRBV29-1,TGCAGCGTCGTTACAGATACGCAGTATTTT,CSVVTDTQYF
TRBJ2-7,once,TRBD1,TRBV7-2,TGTGCCAGCAGCTTGCAGGGGTCGGGACAGGGTTACGAGCAGTACTTC,CASSLQGSGQGYEQYF
TRBJ1-1,.,TRBD1,TRBV18,TGTGCCAGCTCAGCCGGGACAGCGAACACTGAAGCTTTCTTT,CASSAGTANTEAFF
TRBJ2-5,.,.,TRBV2,TGTGCCAGCAGTCAAGAGGTGGCTAGCTTGGAGACCCAGTACTTC,CASSQEVASLETQYF
TRBJ1-2,.,.,TRBV20-1,TGCAGTGCTTCCGGGAACTATGGCTACACCTTC,CSASGNYGYTF
TRBJ2-2,.,TRBD1,TRBV19,TGTGCCAGTAGCCTCCACCGGGACAGGTTGAACACCGGGGAGCTGTTTTTT,CASSLHRDRLNTGELFF
TRBJ1-4,.,TRBD1,TRBV18,TGTGCCAGCTCACCAGACGGACAGGGTTTGGCTGAAAAACTGTTTTTT,CASSPDGQGLAEKLFF
TRBJ2-5,many,TRBD1,TRBV28,TGTGCCAGCAGTTTATTGACAGGGTCCCAAGAGACCCAGTACTTC,CASSLLTGSQETQYF
TRBJ1-1,.,.,TRBV18,TGTGCCAGCTCACCAGAAATTGGGCCTTTTAACACTGAAGCTTTCTTT,CASSPEIGPFNTEAFF
TRBJ2-1,.,TRBD2,TRBV5-4,TGTGCCAGCAGCCATTCGGGACTACCGACAAGCTCCTACAATGAGCAGTTCTTC,CASSHSGLPTSSYNEQFF
TRBJ1-3,.,TRBD1,TRBV5-4,TGTGCCAGCAGCCTGACAGGGACTGGAAACACCATATATTTT,CASSLTGTGNTIYF
TRBJ1-5,.,TRBD1,TRBV19,TGTGCCAGTAGTAGCCCAGGGGGTAGCAATCAGCCCCAGCATTTT,CASSSPGGSNQPQHF
TRBJ1-5,few,.,TRBV6-6,TGTGCCAGCAGGGACCCCCAGGGTAGGGGCAATCAGCCCCAGCATTTT,CASRDPQGRGNQPQHF
TRBJ2-4,.,TRBD2,TRBV10-1,TGCGCCAGCAGTCCGGGACTAGCGGGAGACAAAAACATTCAGTACTTC,CASSPGLAGDKNIQYF
TRBJ2-5,.,.,TRBV27,TGTGCCAGCTCCCTCATGCTAGGGTTGCAAGAGACCCAGTACTTC,CASSLMLGLQETQYF
TRBJ2-5,.,TRBD1,TRBV25-1,TGTGCCAGCAGCGTGGGGTCCAGGGGGTGGGAGACCCAGTACTTC,CASSVGSRGWETQYF
TRBJ1-5,.,.,TRBV28,TGTGCCAGCAGTTTACGTCAGCCCCAGCATTTT,CASSLRQPQHF
TRBJ1-5,few,TRBD1,TRBV6-6,TGTGCCAGCAGTCCTTACCGGGACAGGTCTTTTCAGCCCCAGCATTTT,CASSPYRDRSFQPQHF
TRBJ1-2,.,.,TRBV5-6,TGTGCCAGCAGCTTGGGTGGTAGGGACTATGGCTACACCTTC,CASSLGGRDYGYTF
TRBJ1-3,.,TRBD1,TRBV30,TGTGCCTGGAGGCGATCGACAGGGGGGAACTCCATATATTTT,CAWRRSTGGNSIYF
TRBJ1-1,.,.,TRBV5-1,TGCGCCAGCAGCTCCTTCCAGGGGAGCGTTGAAGCTTTCTTT,CASSSFQGSVEAFF
TRBJ1-3,.,.,TRBV9,TGTGCCAGCAGCGTAGTCGGGACCTGGGGGGACACCATATATTTT,CASSVVGTWGDTIYF